A single T cell receptor (beta chain) is shown here with its context. What it recognizes is unknown. PCR involved 60 Vbeta and 13 Jbeta primers. The data were produced by immunoSEQ multiplex PCR, yet TCRdb's version contains in-frame clones alone and is incomplete. The top ten clones hold around 8.8% of a sample with 140,000 to 150,000 clones, approximately 82% of them seen once. The data were obtained in a study of cytomegalovirus exposure and HLA in healthy donors. The study, taken as a whole, reports: Per a later analysis, HLA-associated TCR beta chains showed more clonal expansion than other, equally common TCR beta chains. Productive rates of about 87% or about 30% were seen for most TCR beta V segments in an earlier analysis.

This receptor was taken from a woman in her sixties or seventies in good health and CMV-seropositive. Specimen: PBMCs.

The DNA for the CDR3 is TGTGCCAGCAGCGAGCCCGGGACAGGGGGGTTTTTGGAGCAGTACTTC. As protein: CASSEPGTGGFLEQYF. This chain links TRBV9 with TRBJ2-7, with 11 bases fitting TRBD1. The CDR3 totals 16 residues. J lost 7 bases, V lost 3 bases, and 12 bases had no gene match. Germline V gene lookup returns CDR1 SGDLS and CDR2 YYNGEE.